The 2 T cell receptor beta chains below come from one sample, sequenced in a study of a mutant IDH1 vaccine in newly diagnosed glioma. Sequencing was performed with immunoSEQ multiplex PCR; in TCRdb, only in-frame clones are kept and a portion is missing. The repertoire includes about 64,000 clones, approximately 84% of them detected once, and roughly 9.5% sits in the top ten. Documented time point: week 11, during vaccination. Topical imiquimod accompanied each vaccine dose, which consisted of 300 ug of mutant IDH1 20-mer peptide. No antigen has been assigned to these receptors. Sequenced material: PBMCs, taken from a glioma patient whose treatment included an IDH1 peptide vaccine. These receptor sequences come from a woman aged 45-60 years with glioma.

About this clone: The junction does not match germline at one end; this may be a read error. V gene TRBV5-1 combines with J gene TRBJ1-4, with 7 nucleotides matching TRBD1. Germline CDR1 is SGHRS and CDR2 is YFSETQ. The CDR3 extends over 15 amino acids. In DNA form, the CDR3 reads TGCGCCAGTAGCTTACAGGGGACTCCTAATGAAAAACTGTTTTTT. Translation gives CASSLQGTPNEKLFF.

CDR3 amino acids: CASSSIRTNTGELFF. For the CDR3, the DNA is TGTGCCAGCAGCTCTATTCGGACGAACACCGGGGAGCTGTTTTTT. The chain joins TRBV27 to TRBJ2-2; D is ambiguous. Germline assignment: CDR1 MNHEY and CDR2 SMNVEV (reference sequence). V shed 6 bases and J shed 0 bases, with 11 bases lying between them. The CDR3 covers 15 residues.